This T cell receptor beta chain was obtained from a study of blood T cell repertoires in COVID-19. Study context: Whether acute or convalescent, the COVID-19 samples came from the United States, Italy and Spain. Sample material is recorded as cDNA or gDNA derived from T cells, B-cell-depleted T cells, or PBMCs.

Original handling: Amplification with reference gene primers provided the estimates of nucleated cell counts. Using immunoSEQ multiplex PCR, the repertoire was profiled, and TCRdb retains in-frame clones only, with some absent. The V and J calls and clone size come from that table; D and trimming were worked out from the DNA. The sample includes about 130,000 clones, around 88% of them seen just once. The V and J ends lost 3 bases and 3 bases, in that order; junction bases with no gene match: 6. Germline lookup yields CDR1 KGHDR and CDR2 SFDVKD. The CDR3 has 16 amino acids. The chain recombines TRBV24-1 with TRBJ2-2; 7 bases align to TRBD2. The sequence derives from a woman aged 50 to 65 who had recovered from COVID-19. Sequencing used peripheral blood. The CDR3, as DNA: TGTGCCACCAGTGATCTGGGTCGGGAGGACACCGGGGAGCTGTTTTTT. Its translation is CATSDLGREDTGELFF.